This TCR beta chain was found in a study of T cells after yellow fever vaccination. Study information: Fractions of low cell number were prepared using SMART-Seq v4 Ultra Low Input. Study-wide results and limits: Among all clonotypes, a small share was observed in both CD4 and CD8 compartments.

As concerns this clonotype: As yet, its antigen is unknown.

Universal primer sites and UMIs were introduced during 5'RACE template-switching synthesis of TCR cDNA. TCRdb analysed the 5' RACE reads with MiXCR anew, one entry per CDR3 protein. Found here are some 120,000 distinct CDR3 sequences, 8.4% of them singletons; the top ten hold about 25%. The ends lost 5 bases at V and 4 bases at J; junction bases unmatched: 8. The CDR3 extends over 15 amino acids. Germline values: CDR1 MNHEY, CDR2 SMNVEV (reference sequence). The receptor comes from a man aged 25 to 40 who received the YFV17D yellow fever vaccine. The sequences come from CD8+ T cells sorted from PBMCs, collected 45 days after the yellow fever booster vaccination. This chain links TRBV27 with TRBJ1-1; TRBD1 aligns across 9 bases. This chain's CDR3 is CASSLTGGAGTEAFF. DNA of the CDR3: TGTGCCAGCAGTCTAACAGGGGGCGCTGGCACTGAAGCTTTCTTT.